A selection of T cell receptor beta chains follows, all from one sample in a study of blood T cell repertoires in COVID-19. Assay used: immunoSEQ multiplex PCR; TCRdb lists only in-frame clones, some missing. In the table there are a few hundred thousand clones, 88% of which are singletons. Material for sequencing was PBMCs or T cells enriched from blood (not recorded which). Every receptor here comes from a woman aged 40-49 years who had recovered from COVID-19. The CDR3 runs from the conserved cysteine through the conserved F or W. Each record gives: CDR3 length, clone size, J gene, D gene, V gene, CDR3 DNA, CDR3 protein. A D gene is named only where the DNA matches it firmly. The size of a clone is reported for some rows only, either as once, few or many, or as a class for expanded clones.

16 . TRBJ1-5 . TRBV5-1 TGCGCCAGCAGCCCGGGGCCTGGGGGGACTGGTCAGCCCCAGCATTTT CASSPGPGGTGQPQHF
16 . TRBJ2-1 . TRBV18 TGTGCCAGCTCACCGTTAGTGGCGGTCTCCTACAATGAGCAGTTCTTC CASSPLVAVSYNEQFF
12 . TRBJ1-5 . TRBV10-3 TGTGCCGCCGGCACAGGCAATCAGCCCCAGCATTTT CAAGTGNQPQHF
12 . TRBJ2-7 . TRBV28 TGTGCCAGCACCATCCGACTAGGCGAGCAGTACTTC CASTIRLGEQYF
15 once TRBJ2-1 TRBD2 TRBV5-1 TGCGCCAGCAGCCCCGGGACTAGCTATCGGGATGAGCAGTTCTTC CASSPGTSYRDEQFF
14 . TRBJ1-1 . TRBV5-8 TGTGCCAGCAGCTTGTGGGGGGGCGCCATGGAAGCTTTCTTT CASSLWGGAMEAFF
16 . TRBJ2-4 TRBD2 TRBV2 TGTGCCAGCAGTGAATGGCGGGAGCTGGCCAAAAACATTCAGTACTTC CASSEWRELAKNIQYF
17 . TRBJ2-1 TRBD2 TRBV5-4 TGTGCCAGCAGCTTGGCTTTCGGAAGCGGGACTGACGATGAGCAGTTCTTC CASSLAFGSGTDDEQFF
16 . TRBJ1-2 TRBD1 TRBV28 TGTGCCAGCAGTTTTAGGACAGGGGGCATCTCCTATGGCTACACCTTC CASSFRTGGISYGYTF
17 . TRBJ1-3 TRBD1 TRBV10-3 TGTGCCACTAGCCCTATCCGGGACAGAGTCTCTGGAAACACCATATATTTT CATSPIRDRVSGNTIYF
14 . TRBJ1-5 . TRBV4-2 TGTGCCAGCAGCCAAACAGGGAGCAATCAGCCCCAGCATTTT CASSQTGSNQPQHF
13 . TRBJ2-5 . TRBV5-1 TGCGCCAGCAGCTTACAGGCACAAGAGACCCAGTACTTC CASSLQAQETQYF
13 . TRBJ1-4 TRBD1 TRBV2 TGTGCCAGCCGGGACAGCCTGTATGAAAAACTGTTTTTT CASRDSLYEKLFF
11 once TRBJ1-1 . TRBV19 TGTGCCAGTAGTATTACAGCTGAAGCTTTCTTT CASSITAEAFF
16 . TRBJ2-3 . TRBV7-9 TGTGCCAGCAGCTTAGGGGAGCGGAGGTGGTCGGATACGCAGTATTTT CASSLGERRWSDTQYF
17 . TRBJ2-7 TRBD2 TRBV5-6 TGTGCCAGCAGCTTGGTCGGGGAGGGGTCCTACTTCTACGAGCAGTACTTC CASSLVGEGSYFYEQYF
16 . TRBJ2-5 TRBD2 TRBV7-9 TGTGCCAGCAGCTTGGGGACTAGCGGGATGGGAGAGACCCAGTACTTC CASSLGTSGMGETQYF
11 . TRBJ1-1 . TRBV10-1 TGCGCCAGCAGTGAGTTCCAGGAAACTTTCTTT CASSEFQETFF
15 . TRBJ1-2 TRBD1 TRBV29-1 TGCAGCGTTGAAGACTCGGGACAGGGAGACTATGGCTACACCTTC CSVEDSGQGDYGYTF